These 4 T cell receptor beta chains came from one sample sequenced in a study of T cell responses to AZD1222 COVID-19 vaccine. The protocol was immunoSEQ multiplex PCR, while the TCRdb copy is restricted to in-frame clones and leaves out a portion. The sample has about 88,000 clones, roughly nine tenths seen once; the top ten hold roughly 5.2%. This specimen was peripheral blood, taken 28 days after the second AZD1222 dose. These receptors were obtained from an adult who received the AZD1222 COVID-19 vaccine.

The chain employs TRBV6-5 and TRBJ2-7, with 7 bases aligning to TRBD1. The ends lost 2 bases at V and 6 bases at J; junction bases unmatched: 4. The CDR3 loop spans 13 amino acids. Germline CDR1 reads MNHEY; CDR2 reads SVGAGI. This chain's CDR3 is CASSYAPGGEQYF. The CDR3 bases are TGTGCCAGCAGTTACGCTCCAGGGGGCGAGCAGTACTTC.

J is TRBJ1-2 and V is TRBV5-1; D perhaps matches TRBD1 (5 bases). Germline V lookup: CDR1 SGHRS, CDR2 YFSETQ. The CDR3 has 14 residues. V was shortened by 4 bases and J by 4 bases, with 14 bases between the two germline ends. The CDR3 sequence: CASSHGGGSYGYTF. The DNA for the CDR3 is TGCGCCAGCAGCCACGGGGGTGGGAGCTATGGCTACACCTTC.

V usage is TRBV18 and J usage is TRBJ2-1; 8 nucleotides agree with TRBD2. Looked up from germline, CDR1 is KGHSH and CDR2 is LQKENI. CDR3 length equals 15 residues. The ends lost 0 bases at V and 7 bases at J; junction bases unmatched: 5. The CDR3 region has the DNA TGTGCCAGCTCACCACCTACTAGCGGAGTAAATGAGCAGTTCTTC. Protein: CASSPPTSGVNEQFF.

CDR3 nucleotide sequence: TGTGCCACCCGAGTCGTAGGGAGCACAGATACGCAGTATTTT. Translated, it gives CATRVVGSTDTQYF. The J gene is TRBJ2-3, the V gene TRBV28; D is undetermined. The germline V and J ends were trimmed by 10 bases and 0 bases, with 14 bases remaining between them. The germline V gene has CDR1 MDHEN and CDR2 SYDVKM. The length of the CDR3 is 14 residues.